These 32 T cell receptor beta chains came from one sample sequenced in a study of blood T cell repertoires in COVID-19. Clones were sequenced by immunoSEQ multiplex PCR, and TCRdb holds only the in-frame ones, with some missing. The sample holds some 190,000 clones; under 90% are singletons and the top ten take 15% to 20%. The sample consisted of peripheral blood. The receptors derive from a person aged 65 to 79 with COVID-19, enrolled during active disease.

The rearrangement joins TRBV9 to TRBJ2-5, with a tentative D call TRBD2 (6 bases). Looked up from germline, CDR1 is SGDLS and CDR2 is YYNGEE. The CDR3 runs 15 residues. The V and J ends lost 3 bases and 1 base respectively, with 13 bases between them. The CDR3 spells CASSAEGGLQETQYF. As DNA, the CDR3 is TGTGCCAGCAGCGCCGAGGGAGGACTCCAAGAGACCCAGTACTTC.

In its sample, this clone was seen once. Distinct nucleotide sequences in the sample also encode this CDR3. The CDR3 DNA follows: TGTGCCAGCAGCTGGGTGACAGGTTTCTCTTACGAGCAGTACTTC. It encodes CASSWVTGFSYEQYF. The rearrangement links TRBV11-2 to TRBJ2-7, with D possibly matching TRBD1 (6 bases). The CDR3 covers 15 residues. CDR1 and CDR2 from the germline V gene are SGHAT and FQNNGV. V was cut by 4 bases and J by 4 bases, with 17 bases left in between.

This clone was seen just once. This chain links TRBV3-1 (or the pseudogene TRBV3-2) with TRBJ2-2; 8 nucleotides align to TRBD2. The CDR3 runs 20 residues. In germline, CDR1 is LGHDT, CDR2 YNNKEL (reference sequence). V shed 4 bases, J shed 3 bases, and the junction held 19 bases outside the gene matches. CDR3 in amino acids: CASSLSGFRSGRMYTGELFF. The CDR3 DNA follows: TGTGCCAGCAGCCTCTCGGGGTTCCGGAGCGGGAGAATGTACACCGGGGAGCTGTTTTTT.

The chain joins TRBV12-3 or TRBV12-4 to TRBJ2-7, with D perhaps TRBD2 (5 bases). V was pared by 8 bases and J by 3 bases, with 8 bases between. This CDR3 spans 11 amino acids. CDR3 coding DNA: TGTGCCAGCGGGAGTGGCTACGAGCAGTACTTC. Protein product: CASGSGYEQYF.

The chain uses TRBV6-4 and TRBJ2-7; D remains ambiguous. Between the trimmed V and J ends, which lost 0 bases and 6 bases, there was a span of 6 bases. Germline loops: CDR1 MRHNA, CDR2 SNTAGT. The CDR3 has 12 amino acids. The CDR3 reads CASSDSTGEQYF. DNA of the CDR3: TGTGCCAGCAGTGACTCGACGGGCGAGCAGTACTTC.

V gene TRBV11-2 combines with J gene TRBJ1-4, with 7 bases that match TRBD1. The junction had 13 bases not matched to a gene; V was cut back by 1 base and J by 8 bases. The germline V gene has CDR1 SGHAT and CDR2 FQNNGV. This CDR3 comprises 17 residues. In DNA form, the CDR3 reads TGTGCCAGCAGCTTAGGTGACAGAGGGGGCGGAAGGGAAAAACTGTTTTTT. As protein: CASSLGDRGGGREKLFF. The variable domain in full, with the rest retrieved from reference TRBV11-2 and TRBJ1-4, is EAGVAQSPRYKIIEKRQSVAFWCNPISGHATLYWYQQILGQGPKLLIQFQNNGVVDDSQLPKDRFSAERLKGVDSTLKIQPAKLEDSAVYLCASSLGDRGGGREKLFFGSGTQLSVL.

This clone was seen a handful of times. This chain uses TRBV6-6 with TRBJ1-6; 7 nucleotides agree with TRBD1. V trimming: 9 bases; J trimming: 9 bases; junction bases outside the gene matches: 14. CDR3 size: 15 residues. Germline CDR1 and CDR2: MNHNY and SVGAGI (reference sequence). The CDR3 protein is CASPQPGAGGSPLHF. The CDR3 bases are TGTGCCAGTCCCCAACCCGGGGCAGGGGGTTCACCCCTCCACTTT.

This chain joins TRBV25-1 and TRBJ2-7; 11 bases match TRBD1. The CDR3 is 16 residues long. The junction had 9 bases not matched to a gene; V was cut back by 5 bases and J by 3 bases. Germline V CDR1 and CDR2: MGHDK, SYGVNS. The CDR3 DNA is TGTGCCAGCAGTCCCCTGATGGGACAGGGGGTCTACGAGCAGTACTTC. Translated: CASSPLMGQGVYEQYF.

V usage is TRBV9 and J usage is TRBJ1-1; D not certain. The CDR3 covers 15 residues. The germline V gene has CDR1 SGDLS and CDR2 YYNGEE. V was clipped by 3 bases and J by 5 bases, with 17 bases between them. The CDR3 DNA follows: TGTGCCAGCAGCGCAGCGGGAGTAGGGCGAACTGAAGCTTTCTTT. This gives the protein CASSAAGVGRTEAFF. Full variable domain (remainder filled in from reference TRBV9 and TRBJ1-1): DSGVTQTPKHLITATGQRVTLRCSPRSGDLSVYWYQQSLDQGLQFLIQYYNGEERAKGNILERFSAQQFPDLHSELNLSSLELGDSALYFCASSAAGVGRTEAFFGQGTRLTVV.

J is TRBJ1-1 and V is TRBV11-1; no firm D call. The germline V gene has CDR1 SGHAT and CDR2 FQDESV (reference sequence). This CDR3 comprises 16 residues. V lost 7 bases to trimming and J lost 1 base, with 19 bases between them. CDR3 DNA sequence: TGTGCCAGCAAAACGGGTCACAACAAGAAGAACACTGAAGCTTTCTTT. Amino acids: CASKTGHNKKNTEAFF.

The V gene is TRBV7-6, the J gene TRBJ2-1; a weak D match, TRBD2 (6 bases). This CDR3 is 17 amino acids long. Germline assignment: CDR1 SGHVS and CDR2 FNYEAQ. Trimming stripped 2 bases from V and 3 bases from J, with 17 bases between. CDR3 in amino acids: CASSLRRGTEIYNEQFF. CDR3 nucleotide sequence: TGTGCCAGCAGCTTAAGGCGCGGGACGGAGATCTACAATGAGCAGTTCTTC.

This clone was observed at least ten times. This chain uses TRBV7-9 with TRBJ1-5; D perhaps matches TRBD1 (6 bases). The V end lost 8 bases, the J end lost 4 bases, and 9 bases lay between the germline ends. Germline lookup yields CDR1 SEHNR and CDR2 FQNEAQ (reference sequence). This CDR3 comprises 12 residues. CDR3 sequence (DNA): TGTGCCAGCGGACAGACAAATCAGCCCCAGCATTTT. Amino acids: CASGQTNQPQHF.

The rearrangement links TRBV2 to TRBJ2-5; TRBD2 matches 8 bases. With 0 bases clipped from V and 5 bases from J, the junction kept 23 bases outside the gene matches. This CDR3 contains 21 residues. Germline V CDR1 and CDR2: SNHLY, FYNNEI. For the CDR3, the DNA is TGTGCCAGCAGTGAAGCGTTGTCTGGGGTTGGAAGACGGGAGGGGAGGGAGACCCAGTACTTC. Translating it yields CASSEALSGVGRREGRETQYF.

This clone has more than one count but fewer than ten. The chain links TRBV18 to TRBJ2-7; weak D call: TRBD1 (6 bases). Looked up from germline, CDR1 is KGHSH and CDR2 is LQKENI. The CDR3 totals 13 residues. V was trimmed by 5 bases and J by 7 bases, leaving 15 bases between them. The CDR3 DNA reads TGTGCCAGCTCATCGGGACAAAGGGCAGAGCAGTACTTC. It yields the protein CASSSGQRAEQYF. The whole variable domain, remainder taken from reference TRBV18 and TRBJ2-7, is NAGVMQNPRHLVRRRGQEARLRCSPMKGHSHVYWYRQLPEEGLKFMVYLQKENIIDESGMPKERFSAEFPKEGPSILRIQQVVRGDSAAYFCASSSGQRAEQYFGPGTRLTVT.

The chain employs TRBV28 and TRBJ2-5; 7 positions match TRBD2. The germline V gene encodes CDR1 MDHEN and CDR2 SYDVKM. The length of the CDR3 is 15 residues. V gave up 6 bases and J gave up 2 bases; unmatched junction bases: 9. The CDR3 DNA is TGTGCCAGCAGCCCTAGCGGTTTCGCACAAGAGACCCAGTACTTC. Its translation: CASSPSGFAQETQYF.

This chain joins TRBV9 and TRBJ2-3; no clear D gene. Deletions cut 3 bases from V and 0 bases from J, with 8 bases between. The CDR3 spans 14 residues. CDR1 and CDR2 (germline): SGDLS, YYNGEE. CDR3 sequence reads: CASSEGSSTDTQYF. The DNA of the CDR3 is TGTGCCAGCAGCGAAGGTAGCAGCACAGATACGCAGTATTTT.

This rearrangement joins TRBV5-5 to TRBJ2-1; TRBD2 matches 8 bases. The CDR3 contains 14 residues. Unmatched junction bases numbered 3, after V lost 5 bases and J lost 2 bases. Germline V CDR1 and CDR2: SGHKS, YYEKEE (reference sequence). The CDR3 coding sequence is TGTGCCAGCAGTCCGGGACTAGCCTACAATGAGCAGTTCTTC. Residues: CASSPGLAYNEQFF.

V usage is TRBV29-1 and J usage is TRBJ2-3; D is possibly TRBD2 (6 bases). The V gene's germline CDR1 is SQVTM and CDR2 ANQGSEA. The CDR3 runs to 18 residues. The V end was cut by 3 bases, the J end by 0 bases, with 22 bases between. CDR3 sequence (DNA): TGCAGCGTTGAGATTCGAGCGGAGGGGAAAATTAGCACAGATACGCAGTATTTT. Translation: CSVEIRAEGKISTDTQYF.

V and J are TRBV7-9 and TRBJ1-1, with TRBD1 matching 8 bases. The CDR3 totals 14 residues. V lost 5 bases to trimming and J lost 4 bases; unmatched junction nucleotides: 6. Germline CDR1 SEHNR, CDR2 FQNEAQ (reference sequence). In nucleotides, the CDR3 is TGTGCCAGCAGCCCCCAGGGGGCCGGCACTGAAGCTTTCTTT. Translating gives CASSPQGAGTEAFF.

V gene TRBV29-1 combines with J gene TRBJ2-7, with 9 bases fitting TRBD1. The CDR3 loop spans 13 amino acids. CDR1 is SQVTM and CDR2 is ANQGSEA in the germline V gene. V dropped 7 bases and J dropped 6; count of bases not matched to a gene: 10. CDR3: CSGTGTQGAEQYF. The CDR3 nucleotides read TGCAGCGGAACTGGGACACAGGGGGCCGAGCAGTACTTC.

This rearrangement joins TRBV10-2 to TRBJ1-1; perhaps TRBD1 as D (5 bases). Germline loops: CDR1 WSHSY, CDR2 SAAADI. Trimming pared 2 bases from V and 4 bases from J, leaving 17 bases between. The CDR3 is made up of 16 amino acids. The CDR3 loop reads CASSETQGIGGTEAFF. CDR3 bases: TGCGCCAGCAGTGAGACCCAGGGAATAGGTGGCACTGAAGCTTTCTTT.

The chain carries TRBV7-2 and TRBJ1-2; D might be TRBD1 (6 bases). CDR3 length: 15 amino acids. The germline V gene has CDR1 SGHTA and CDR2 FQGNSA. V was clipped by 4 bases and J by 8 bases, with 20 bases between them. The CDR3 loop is CASSSRQALDWGYTF. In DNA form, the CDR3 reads TGTGCCAGCAGCTCCAGACAGGCCCTTGATTGGGGCTACACCTTC.

CDR3 coding DNA: TGTGCCACCAGCCAAGGAGACACCGGGGAGCTGTTTTTT. Its translation: CATSQGDTGELFF. This chain uses TRBV15 with TRBJ2-2; D not certain. V was cut by 5 bases and J by 3 bases, with 7 bases left in between. The CDR3 has 13 residues. Germline CDR1 reads LNHNV; CDR2 reads YYDKDF (reference sequence).

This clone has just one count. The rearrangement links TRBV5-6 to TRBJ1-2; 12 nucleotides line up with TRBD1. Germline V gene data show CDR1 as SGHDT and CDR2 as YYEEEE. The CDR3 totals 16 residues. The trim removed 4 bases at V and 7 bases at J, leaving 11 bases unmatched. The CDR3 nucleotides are TGTGCCAGCAGCCGGACGGGGACAGGGGGCGCTGGTGGCTACACCTTC. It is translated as CASSRTGTGGAGGYTF.

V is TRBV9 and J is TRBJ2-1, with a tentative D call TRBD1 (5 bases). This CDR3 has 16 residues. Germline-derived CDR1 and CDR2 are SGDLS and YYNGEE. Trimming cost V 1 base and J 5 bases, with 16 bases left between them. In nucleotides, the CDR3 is TGTGCCAGCAGCGTAAACCCCAAGATAGGGGACAATGAGCAGTTCTTC. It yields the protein CASSVNPKIGDNEQFF.

The CDR3 spells CASSYSKASGNNEQFF. The CDR3 DNA sequence: TGTGCCAGCAGTTACTCGAAAGCTAGCGGAAACAATGAGCAGTTCTTC. The chain joins TRBV6-6 to TRBJ2-1, with 7 positions matching TRBD2. This CDR3 comprises 16 residues. The germline gives CDR1 MNHNY, CDR2 SVGAGI (reference sequence). After removal of 0 bases from V and 5 bases from J, the junction contained 7 bases not matched to a gene.

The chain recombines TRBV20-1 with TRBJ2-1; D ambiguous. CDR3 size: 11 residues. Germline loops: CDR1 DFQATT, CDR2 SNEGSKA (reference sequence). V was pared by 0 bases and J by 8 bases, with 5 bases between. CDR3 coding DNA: TGCAGTGCTAGAGATCGGTATGAGCAGTTCTTC. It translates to CSARDRYEQFF.

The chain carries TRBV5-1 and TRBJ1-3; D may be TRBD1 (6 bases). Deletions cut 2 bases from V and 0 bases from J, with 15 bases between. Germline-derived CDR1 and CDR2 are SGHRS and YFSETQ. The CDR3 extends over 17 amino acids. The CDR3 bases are TGCGCCAGCAGCTTAACCGGGACATTCAGCTCTGGAAACACCATATATTTT. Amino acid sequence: CASSLTGTFSSGNTIYF.

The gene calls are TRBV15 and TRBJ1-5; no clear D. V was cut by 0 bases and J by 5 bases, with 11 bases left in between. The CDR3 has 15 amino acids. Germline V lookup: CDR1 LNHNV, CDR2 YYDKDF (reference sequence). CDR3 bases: TGTGCCACCAGCAGAGATCGGGGTACACATCAGCCCCAGCATTTT. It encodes CATSRDRGTHQPQHF. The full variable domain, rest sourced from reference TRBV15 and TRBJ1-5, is DAMVIQNPRYQVTQFGKPVTLSCSQTLNHNVMYWYQQKSSQAPKLLFHYYDKDFNNEADTPDNFQSRRPNTSFCFLDIRSPGLGDTAMYLCATSRDRGTHQPQHFGDGTRLSIL.

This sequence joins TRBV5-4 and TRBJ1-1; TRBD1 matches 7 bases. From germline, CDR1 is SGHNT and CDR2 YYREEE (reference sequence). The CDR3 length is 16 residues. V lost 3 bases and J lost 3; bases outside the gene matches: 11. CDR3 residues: CASSWRRGRGDTEAFF. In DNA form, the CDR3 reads TGTGCCAGCAGCTGGAGAAGGGGGCGCGGGGACACTGAAGCTTTCTTT.

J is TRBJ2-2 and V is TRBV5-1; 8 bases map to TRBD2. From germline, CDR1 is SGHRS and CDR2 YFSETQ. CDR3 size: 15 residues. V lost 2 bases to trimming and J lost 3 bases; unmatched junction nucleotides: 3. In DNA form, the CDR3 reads TGCGCCAGCAGCTTAGGGACTAGGGACACCGGGGAGCTGTTTTTT. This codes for CASSLGTRDTGELFF.

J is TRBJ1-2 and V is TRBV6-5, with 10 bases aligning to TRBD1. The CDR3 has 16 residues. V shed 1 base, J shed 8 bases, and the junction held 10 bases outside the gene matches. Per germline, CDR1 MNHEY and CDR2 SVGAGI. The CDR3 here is CASSYYRDRGLGGYTF. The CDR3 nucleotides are TGTGCCAGCAGTTACTACCGGGACAGGGGATTGGGCGGCTACACCTTC.